These 21 T cell receptor beta chains came from one sample sequenced in a study of cytomegalovirus exposure and HLA in healthy donors. Repertoires were generated with immunoSEQ multiplex PCR, while TCRdb's copy carries only in-frame clones and drops some. The sample has 120,000 to 150,000 clones, around four fifths seen once. The sample was PBMCs. The receptors derive from a woman aged 25-40 years in good health and CMV-seronegative.

The genes are TRBV5-4 and TRBJ2-7, with 8 bases fitting TRBD1. The CDR3 sequence is 14 residues long. J lost 3 bases, V lost 4 bases, and 6 bases had no gene match. Germline-derived CDR1 and CDR2 are SGHNT and YYREEE (reference sequence). The CDR3 reads CASSLGQAVYEQYF. CDR3 coding DNA: TGTGCCAGCAGCCTGGGACAGGCCGTCTACGAGCAGTACTTC.

The rearrangement uses TRBV5-6 and TRBJ1-1; D might be TRBD1 (5 bases). The V gene lost 4 bases and the J gene lost 1 base, with 11 bases spanning the gap. CDR1 and CDR2 (germline): SGHDT, YYEEEE. CDR3 length: 14 residues. The CDR3 here is CASSPDGGNTEAFF. CDR3 DNA: TGTGCCAGCAGCCCAGACGGGGGGAACACTGAAGCTTTCTTT.

The CDR3 nucleotides are TGTGCCAGCAGACTATCCGGGACAGGGGTGTCCGAGCAGTACTTC. It translates to CASRLSGTGVSEQYF. The chain joins TRBV6-5 to TRBJ2-7, with 10 bases lining up with TRBD1. V lost 6 bases to trimming and J lost 6 bases; unmatched junction nucleotides: 11. This CDR3 is built from 15 residues. CDR1 and CDR2 from the germline V gene are MNHEY and SVGAGI.

In its sample, this clone was seen once. This chain joins TRBV19 and TRBJ1-2, with TRBD1 identical over 9 bases. Trimming at V came to 7 bases and at J to 7 bases, leaving 10 bases not matched to a gene. CDR3 size: 14 residues. Germline CDR1 is LNHDA and CDR2 is SQIVND (reference sequence). For the CDR3, the DNA is TGTGCCAGTACAAGACAGGGGGTCGTTGGTGGCTACACCTTC. This encodes CASTRQGVVGGYTF.

This clone was seen once. The chain joins TRBV27 to TRBJ1-5, with TRBD1 identical over 8 bases. Germline V CDR1 and CDR2: MNHEY, SMNVEV (reference sequence). This CDR3 region has 15 residues. Germline trimming cut 5 bases from V and 2 bases from J; bases unmatched to any gene: 5. CDR3 in amino acids: CASSAIQGGNQPQHF. The DNA of the CDR3 is TGTGCCAGCAGTGCGATACAGGGGGGCAATCAGCCCCAGCATTTT.

The chain is built from TRBV5-1 and TRBJ2-2; tentatively, D is TRBD2 (5 bases). Germline V gene data show CDR1 as SGHRS and CDR2 as YFSETQ. Trimming stripped 3 bases from V and 1 base from J, with 10 bases between. This CDR3 contains 15 residues. The CDR3 spells CASSSGLGNTGELFF. The CDR3 DNA follows: TGCGCCAGCAGCTCCGGACTGGGGAACACCGGGGAGCTGTTTTTT.

The chain uses TRBV5-1 and TRBJ1-4, with 7 bases fitting TRBD1. Germline loops: CDR1 SGHRS, CDR2 YFSETQ. This CDR3 is built from 15 residues. Trimming took 0 bases from V and 7 from J; bases not matched to a gene: 6. CDR3 sequence: CASSLGDRDVEKLFF. The DNA of the CDR3 is TGCGCCAGCAGCTTGGGAGACAGGGATGTTGAAAAACTGTTTTTT.

The chain uses TRBV7-2 and TRBJ1-3; weak D call: TRBD1 (6 bases). Trimming pared 5 bases from V and 0 bases from J, leaving 11 bases between. Per the germline V gene, CDR1 is SGHTA and CDR2 is FQGNSA. The CDR3 has 15 amino acids. DNA of the CDR3: TGTGCCAGCAGCCACCGGACAGACTCTGGAAACACCATATATTTT. Its protein is CASSHRTDSGNTIYF.

V is TRBV11-2 and J is TRBJ1-5, with 8 bases fitting TRBD1. The J segment lost 2 bases and the V segment lost 3 bases, leaving 6 bases of the junction unmatched. This CDR3 is built from 16 residues. Per the germline V gene, CDR1 is SGHAT and CDR2 is FQNNGV. The CDR3 loop is CASSLGTGRRNQPQHF. The CDR3 DNA reads TGTGCCAGCAGCTTGGGGACAGGTCGGCGCAATCAGCCCCAGCATTTT.

The chain is built from TRBV11-2 and TRBJ1-1; D uncertain. The germline V and J ends were trimmed by 5 bases and 7 bases, with 14 bases remaining between them. The CDR3 contains 13 residues. CDR1 and CDR2 from the germline V gene are SGHAT and FQNNGV. The chain's CDR3 is CASSLILSGEAFF. Written as DNA, the CDR3 is TGTGCCAGCAGCCTAATCCTTTCGGGTGAAGCTTTCTTT.

The J gene is TRBJ1-2, the V gene TRBV4-1; TRBD1 might be the D (6 bases). CDR3 length equals 16 residues. CDR1 is MGHRA and CDR2 is YSYEKL in the germline V gene. The V gene lost 1 base and the J gene lost 6 bases, with 18 bases spanning the gap. CDR3 residues: CASSQALTQGANGYTF. CDR3 coding DNA: TGCGCCAGCAGCCAAGCACTTACACAGGGTGCGAATGGCTACACCTTC.

The V gene is TRBV15, the J gene TRBJ2-6; D is unresolved. In germline, CDR1 is LNHNV, CDR2 YYDKDF (reference sequence). The V end lost 0 bases, the J end lost 0 bases, and 12 bases lay between the germline ends. The CDR3 is 18 residues long. For the CDR3, the DNA is TGTGCCACCAGCAGAGACAAAACTCGGAGCTCTGGGGCCAACGTCCTGACTTTC. This sequence encodes CATSRDKTRSSGANVLTF.

This chain uses TRBV7-8 with TRBJ1-2; 10 nucleotides align to TRBD1. Germline V lookup: CDR1 SGHVS, CDR2 FQNEAQ. V shed 3 bases and J 8 bases; nucleotides not matched to a gene: 3. This CDR3 has 13 amino acids. In DNA, the CDR3 is TGTGCCAGCAGCTTCGACAGGGGGCAAGGCTACACCTTC. This gives the protein CASSFDRGQGYTF.

The chain carries TRBV12-2 and TRBJ1-2; no check of the table's D call, TRBD1, against the DNA was made. TRBV12-2 is a listed pseudogene. This CDR3 is 16 amino acids long. CDR3 in DNA: TGTGCAAGTCGCTTGGCCCCTCGACAGCCCGTCTATGGCTACACCTTC. Amino acid sequence: CASRLAPRQPVYGYTF.

The chain links TRBV5-8 to TRBJ1-5; 7 bases align to TRBD1. V lost 3 bases, J lost 0 bases, and 12 bases stayed unmatched. Germline assignment: CDR1 SGHTS and CDR2 YDEGEE. This CDR3 region has 18 residues. This CDR3 reads CASSSPEQGKDSNQPQHF. CDR3 DNA: TGTGCCAGCAGCTCACCCGAACAGGGGAAGGATAGCAATCAGCCCCAGCATTTT.

This rearrangement joins TRBV27 to TRBJ1-4; D unclear. The CDR3 totals 16 residues. Germline V lookup: CDR1 MNHEY, CDR2 SMNVEV (reference sequence). Trimming removed 4 bases from V and 3 bases from J, with 15 bases in between. The DNA for the CDR3 is TGTGCCAGCAGTTCACGCCCCTCAGCGGCTAATGAAAAACTGTTTTTT. It codes for CASSSRPSAANEKLFF.

The chain recombines TRBV5-1 with TRBJ2-7, with 10 bases fitting TRBD1. CDR3 length: 14 residues. V was pared by 4 bases and J by 5 bases, with 6 bases of the junction left unmatched. Germline V gene data show CDR1 as SGHRS and CDR2 as YFSETQ. In DNA form, the CDR3 reads TGCGCCAGCAGCCCGGGACAGGGGTTCAACGAGCAGTACTTC. Translating it yields CASSPGQGFNEQYF.

The chain recombines TRBV27 with TRBJ2-1; 11 bases map to TRBD1. J was trimmed by 15 bases and V by 6 bases; bases with no gene match: 16. Germline values: CDR1 MNHEY, CDR2 SMNVEV (reference sequence). The CDR3 spans 15 residues. The CDR3 here is CASSPGGTGGPQSFF. DNA of the CDR3: TGTGCCAGCAGCCCCGGCGGGACAGGGGGTCCTCAATCGTTCTTC.

CDR3: CASSLKRYRGLNEQFF. The DNA of the CDR3 is TGTGCCAGCAGTTTAAAGCGGTACAGGGGGCTCAATGAGCAGTTCTTC. The genes are TRBV27 and TRBJ2-1; 9 bases are a match to TRBD1. CDR1 is MNHEY, CDR2 SMNVEV, per germline (reference sequence). This CDR3 contains 16 residues. After removal of 2 bases from V and 6 bases from J, the junction contained 8 bases not matched to a gene.

This chain links TRBV7-2 with TRBJ2-3; TRBD1 matches 8 bases. The CDR3 is 15 amino acids. V was pared by 5 bases and J by 0 bases, with 4 bases of the junction left unmatched. Germline V gene data show CDR1 as SGHTA and CDR2 as FQGNSA. CDR3 loop: CASSQRQGSTDTQYF. The CDR3 nucleotides read TGTGCCAGCAGCCAGAGACAGGGGAGCACAGATACGCAGTATTTT.

The chain has TRBV29-1 and TRBJ2-7; D is possibly TRBD2 (5 bases). Germline V gene data show CDR1 as SQVTM and CDR2 as ANQGSEA. V dropped 5 bases and J dropped 0 bases, with 11 bases sitting between them. The CDR3 sequence is 13 residues long. As DNA, the CDR3 is TGCAGCGTTACGGTAGCGTCCTCCTACGAGCAGTACTTC. Its protein is CSVTVASSYEQYF.